This T cell receptor beta chain originates from a study of blood T cell repertoires in COVID-19. The overall study: Samples taken during acute and convalescent COVID-19 were collected in the United States, Italy and Spain. In each case, the material was cDNA or gDNA derived from T cells, B-cell-depleted T cells, or PBMCs.

In the original analysis: Estimates of nucleated cell counts were drawn from the amplification of reference gene primers. Profiled with immunoSEQ multiplex PCR; TCRdb holds only in-frame clones, not every one. That table supplies the V and J calls and clone size; D and trimming were determined from the DNA. This table has approximately 24,000 clones, approximately 82% appearing once. The receptor was isolated from a human donor in a cohort sampled during active COVID-19. Sequences were obtained from peripheral blood.

The CDR3 DNA reads TGTGCCAGCAGAGCAGTACCGGGACTAGCGAGCACAGATACGCAGTATTTT. Its protein is CASRAVPGLASTDTQYF. The genes are TRBV25-1 and TRBJ2-3; 10 nucleotides line up with TRBD2. V lost 6 bases to trimming and J lost 0 bases; unmatched junction nucleotides: 9. From germline, CDR1 is MGHDK and CDR2 SYGVNS. There are 17 residues in the CDR3.